These 3 T cell receptor beta chains originate from one sample sequenced in a study of T cell responses to AZD1222 COVID-19 vaccine. Sequencing was performed with immunoSEQ multiplex PCR; in TCRdb, only in-frame clones are kept and a portion is missing. In the table there are about 150,000 clones, about 93% of which are singletons. Here the sequenced sample was peripheral blood, taken on day 0 of AZD1222 vaccination. These receptors were taken from an adult in good health.

The gene calls are TRBV5-8 and TRBJ2-3; 8 bases map to TRBD1. The CDR3 covers 14 residues. With V trimmed by 4 bases and J by 4 bases, 5 bases remained unmatched. Germline V gene data show CDR1 as SGHTS and CDR2 as YDEGEE. CDR3 in amino acids: CASSQDRAADTQYF. CDR3 coding DNA: TGTGCCAGCAGCCAGGACAGGGCAGCAGATACGCAGTATTTT.

J is TRBJ2-1 and V is TRBV30; 8 nucleotides align to TRBD2. J lost 4 bases, V lost 0 bases, and 11 bases had no gene match. CDR3 length: 17 residues. CDR1 and CDR2 (germline): GTSNPN, SVGIG (reference sequence). CDR3 in DNA: TGTGCCTGGAGTGTATTTTCGGGTAGCGGGACGTACAATGAGCAGTTCTTC. Translating it yields CAWSVFSGSGTYNEQFF. Based on the CDR3 plus reference TRBV30 and TRBJ2-1, the full variable domain is SQTIHQWPATLVQPVGSPLSLECTVEGTSNPNLYWYRQAAGRGLQLLFYSVGIGQISSEVPQNLSASRPQDRQFILSSKKLLLSDSGFYLCAWSVFSGSGTYNEQFFGPGTRLTVL.

In nucleotides, the CDR3 is TGTGCCAGTACTCCCTCAGCGGGACTAGCGGGGAGCTCCTACAATGAGCAGTTCTTC. Translated, it gives CASTPSAGLAGSSYNEQFF. V is TRBV19 and J is TRBJ2-1; 13 bases fit TRBD2. After removal of 7 bases from V and 0 bases from J, the junction contained 12 bases not matched to a gene. The CDR3 is 19 residues long. Germline lookup yields CDR1 LNHDA and CDR2 SQIVND (reference sequence). The entire variable domain, with the rest obtained from reference TRBV19 and TRBJ2-1, is as follows: DGGITQSPKYLFRKEGQNVTLSCEQNLNHDAMYWYRQDPGQGLRLIYYSQIVNDFQKGDIAEGYSVSREKKESFPLTVTSAQKNPTAFYLCASTPSAGLAGSSYNEQFFGPGTRLTVL.